This TCR beta chain was profiled in a study of T cell changes during pregnancy in multiple sclerosis. Clones were read by immunoSEQ multiplex PCR, and TCRdb kept only the in-frame ones, dropping some. The sample carries tens of thousands of clones, roughly nine tenths recorded once. This receptor was obtained from a female donor in good health, enrolled as a control in a pregnancy study. The starting material was CD4+ T cells from peripheral blood mononuclear cells, obtained after pregnancy.

Here the CDR3 DNA reads TGTGCCAGCAGTGAAGCAGCAGGGGGCGCCGGAGGCTACACCTTC. Protein sequence: CASSEAAGGAGGYTF. The genes are TRBV6-1 and TRBJ1-2, with 8 bases lining up with TRBD1. The CDR3 is 15 residues long. Germline loops: CDR1 MNHNS, CDR2 SASEGT. V was clipped by 0 bases and J by 8 bases; unmatched bases: 8.